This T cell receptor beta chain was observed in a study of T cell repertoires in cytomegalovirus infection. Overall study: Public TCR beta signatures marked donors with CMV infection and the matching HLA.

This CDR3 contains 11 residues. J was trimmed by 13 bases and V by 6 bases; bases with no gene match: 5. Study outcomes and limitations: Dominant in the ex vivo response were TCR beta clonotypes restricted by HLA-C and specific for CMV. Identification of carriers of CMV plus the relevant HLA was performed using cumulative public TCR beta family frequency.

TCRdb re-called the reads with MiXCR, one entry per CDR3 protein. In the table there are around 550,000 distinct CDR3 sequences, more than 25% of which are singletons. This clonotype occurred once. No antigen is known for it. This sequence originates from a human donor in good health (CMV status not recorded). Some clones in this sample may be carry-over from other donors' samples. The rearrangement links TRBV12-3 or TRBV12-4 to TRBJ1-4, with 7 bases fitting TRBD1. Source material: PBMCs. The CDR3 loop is CASSWGTALFF. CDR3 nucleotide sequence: TGTGCCAGCAGCTGGGGGACAGCACTGTTTTTT.